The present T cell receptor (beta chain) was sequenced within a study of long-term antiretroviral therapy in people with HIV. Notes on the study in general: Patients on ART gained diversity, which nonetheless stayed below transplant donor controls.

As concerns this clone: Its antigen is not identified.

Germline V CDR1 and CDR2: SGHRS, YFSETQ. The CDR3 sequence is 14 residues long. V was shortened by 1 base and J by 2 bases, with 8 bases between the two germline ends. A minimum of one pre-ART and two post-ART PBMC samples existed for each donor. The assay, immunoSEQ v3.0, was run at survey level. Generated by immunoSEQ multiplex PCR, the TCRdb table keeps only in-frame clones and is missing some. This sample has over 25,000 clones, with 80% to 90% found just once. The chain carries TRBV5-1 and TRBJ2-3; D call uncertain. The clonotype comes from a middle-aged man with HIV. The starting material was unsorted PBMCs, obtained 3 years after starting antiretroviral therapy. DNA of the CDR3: TGCGCCAGCAGCTTGTCGGCGAACACAGATACGCAGTATTTT. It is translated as CASSLSANTDTQYF.